This T cell receptor beta chain was obtained from a study of vaccination and CD4 T cells after COVID-19. On the study more broadly: Two-dose vaccination with either BNT162b2 or mRNA-1273 was given to participants. A CEFX pool, an HIV-1 Nef pool, or no peptide went to control cultures.

For this clonotype: As yet, its antigen is unknown.

Broader study findings: Convalescent patients showed a median around 88% of reactive clones that were seen only post-vaccination.

Sequenced with the Oncomine TCR Beta short-read assay was DNA taken from cultured CD4+ T cells. Each CDR3 protein gets one entry after TCRdb re-called the PCR reads with MiXCR. The sample yields 4,500 to 7,000 distinct CDR3 sequences, roughly 35% seen once. CDR3 size: 16 residues. Germline CDR1 DFQATT, CDR2 SNEGSKA (reference sequence). The ends lost 0 bases at V and 3 bases at J; junction bases unmatched: 5. Noted treatment: approximately 9-day PBMC culture with coronavirus spike peptide pools or control peptides (ViraFEST assay). CD4+ T-cell collection from the unexposed donor predated the COVID-19 pandemic (2011-2018). Expanded clonotypes were found by TCR sequencing after peptide-pool stimulation (ViraFEST).

The sequencing sample was made of CD4+ T cells from blood, cultured in vitro. The J gene is TRBJ2-3, the V gene TRBV20-1, with TRBD2 matching over 11 bases. This clonotype was sampled from a human donor in good health. The CDR3 loop reads CSAREVAGGRTDTQYF. CDR3 DNA: TGCAGTGCTAGAGAGGTAGCGGGGGGGAGGACAGATACGCAGTATTTT.